This T cell receptor beta chain was obtained from a study of long-term antiretroviral therapy in people with HIV. General study results and limits: Those clones which expanded before ART made up the dominant part of the repertoire at all time points. Patients on ART gained diversity, which nonetheless stayed below transplant donor controls.

With 1 base removed from V and 8 bases from J, the gap between germline ends came to 11 bases. The CDR3 totals 13 residues. Germline CDR1 MGHRA, CDR2 YSYEKL. The run of the v3.0 immunoSEQ assay was at survey level. Produced via immunoSEQ multiplex PCR; TCRdb's table is partial and in-frame only. The sample records some 22,000 clones, approximately 86% being singletons. Treatment for all HIV-infected participants took place in the United States. Note on this clone: Its antigen is not identified.

The J gene is TRBJ1-1, the V gene TRBV4-1; D gene unclear. This clonotype was obtained from a man between 60 and 75 years old with HIV. Here the sequenced sample was unsorted PBMCs, taken 1.3 years after starting antiretroviral therapy. The CDR3 region has the DNA TGCGCCAGCAGCCAAGTTCGGGTGAGCGAAGCTTTCTTT. Protein sequence: CASSQVRVSEAFF.